These 29 T cell receptor beta chains were all obtained from the same sample, sequenced in a study of blood T cells in healthy people across ages. A sample-barcoded 5' primer and a J-beta primer mix were used in a second PCR of roughly 6 to 11 cycles. TCRdb itself ran the 5' RACE reads through MiXCR, one entry per CDR3 protein. The repertoire holds approximately 900,000 distinct CDR3 sequences, with 40% to 60% as singletons. Sequencing was carried out using blood. These receptors were taken from a man under 40 in good health.

This chain uses TRBV20-1 with TRBJ1-2; TRBD1 is a possible D gene (5 bases). This CDR3 spans 16 amino acids. Per germline, CDR1 DFQATT and CDR2 SNEGSKA (reference sequence). Trimming removed 0 bases from V and 4 bases from J, with 18 bases in between. CDR3: CSARDRGRGDGYGYTF. The CDR3 nucleotides read TGCAGTGCTAGAGATCGTGGAAGGGGAGACGGCTATGGCTACACCTTC.

The chain recombines TRBV9 with TRBJ2-1, with TRBD2 matching 9 bases. The V segment lost 0 bases and the J segment 5 bases; nucleotides outside the gene matches: 6. CDR3 size: 16 residues. Germline V gives CDR1 SGDLS, CDR2 YYNGEE. CDR3 amino acids: CASSVGIAGENNEQFF. Written as DNA, the CDR3 is TGTGCCAGCAGCGTAGGGATAGCGGGAGAGAACAATGAGCAGTTCTTC.

In its sample, this clonotype was seen once. V gene TRBV20-1 combines with J gene TRBJ2-5; TRBD2 matches at 8 bases. V gave up 6 bases and J gave up 5 bases; unmatched junction bases: 11. The CDR3 spans 14 residues. Germline assignment: CDR1 DFQATT and CDR2 SNEGSKA (reference sequence). The CDR3 DNA reads as TGCAGTGCCATGAGCGGGACTAGGTTGGAGACCCAGTACTTC. Translation gives CSAMSGTRLETQYF.

This clonotype was seen a few times. The chain recombines TRBV5-1 with TRBJ1-2; D is unresolved. CDR3 length equals 14 residues. Germline V CDR1 and CDR2: SGHRS, YFSETQ. V gave up 3 bases and J gave up 2 bases, with 11 bases separating them. For the CDR3, the DNA is TGCGCCAGCAGCTCATCGACTGTAAACTATGGCTACACCTTC. The encoded protein is CASSSSTVNYGYTF.

Turning to this clonotype: Compared with germline, one end of the junction differs, possibly owing to a read error. V usage is TRBV12-3 or TRBV12-4 and J usage is TRBJ2-5; no definite D call. This CDR3 is 12 amino acids long. The CDR3 DNA follows: TGTGTCAGCAGTTCGTACCAAGAGACCCAGTACTTC. Amino acid sequence: CVSSSYQETQYF.

The sample holds a few counts of this clonotype. The chain recombines TRBV6-4 with TRBJ2-1; 10 bases match TRBD1. Unmatched junction bases numbered 9, after V lost 4 bases and J lost 6 bases. This CDR3 spans 16 amino acids. The germline gives CDR1 MRHNA, CDR2 SNTAGT. The CDR3 is CASSGSGTGEINEQFF. In DNA form, the CDR3 reads TGTGCCAGCAGTGGCTCGGGGACAGGGGAGATCAATGAGCAGTTCTTC.

The CDR3 protein is CASSVPGQINSPLHF. In DNA form, the CDR3 reads TGTGCCAGCAGCGTACCGGGACAGATAAATTCACCCCTCCACTTT. The chain combines TRBV3-1 with TRBJ1-6, with 7 bases aligning to TRBD1. The germline gives CDR1 LGHDT, CDR2 YNNKEL (reference sequence). V was pared by 5 bases and J by 7 bases, with 8 bases of the junction left unmatched. The CDR3 spans 15 residues.

The chain recombines TRBV12-3 or TRBV12-4 with TRBJ2-3; D unclear. The CDR3 has 15 residues. V lost 7 bases to trimming and J lost 6 bases, with 20 bases between them. The CDR3: CASTQAGGPLDTQYF. The CDR3 DNA sequence: TGTGCCAGCACCCAAGCCGGCGGCCCCTTGGATACGCAGTATTTT.

This clonotype was counted a single time. V usage is TRBV11-3 and J usage is TRBJ2-1; a weak D match, TRBD2 (6 bases). From germline, CDR1 is SGHNT and CDR2 YENEEA. This CDR3 contains 15 residues. V was pared by 5 bases and J by 6 bases, with 17 bases between. The CDR3 sequence is CASSPIGRGTNEQFF. As DNA, the CDR3 is TGTGCCAGCAGCCCGATAGGGCGGGGAACCAATGAGCAGTTCTTC.

V gene TRBV21-1 combines with J gene TRBJ2-7; the table gives TRBD1 as D, unverified against the DNA. TRBV21-1 is described as a pseudogene. The CDR3 totals 17 residues. Here the CDR3 reads CASSPDRDSSSSYEQYF. For the CDR3, the DNA is TGTGCCAGCAGCCCCGACAGGGACAGTTCGAGCTCCTACGAGCAGTACTTC.

V gene TRBV7-9 combines with J gene TRBJ2-4, with no clear D. This CDR3 comprises 16 residues. Trimming shortened V by 2 bases and J by 2 bases, and 13 bases separated the two germline ends. Germline V gene data show CDR1 as SEHNR and CDR2 as FQNEAQ (reference sequence). CDR3 DNA: TGTGCCAGCAGCTTATCAAGGGATGTGACCAAAAACATTCAGTACTTC. Amino acid sequence: CASSLSRDVTKNIQYF.

This clonotype occurred a few times. V usage is TRBV12-3 or TRBV12-4 and J usage is TRBJ1-5; the D gene is possibly TRBD1 (6 bases). The CDR3 loop spans 17 amino acids. Trimming left V 3 bases short and J 5 bases short, with 20 bases between. The CDR3 loop reads CASSLGGQTGFHQPQHF. CDR3 nucleotide sequence: TGTGCCAGCAGTTTGGGGGGGCAGACAGGCTTTCATCAGCCCCAGCATTTT.

This chain joins TRBV7-9 and TRBJ2-6, with D possibly being TRBD1 (6 bases). This CDR3 comprises 20 residues. V gave up 4 bases and J gave up 0 bases, with 22 bases separating them. The germline V gene encodes CDR1 SEHNR and CDR2 FQNEAQ (reference sequence). The CDR3 DNA is TGTGCCAGCAGCTCCACCTCGACAGGAGTAGCTTCCTCTGGGGCCAACGTCCTGACTTTC. Translating it yields CASSSTSTGVASSGANVLTF.

Ten or more counts support this clonotype. V is TRBV27 and J is TRBJ2-5, with D uncertain. In germline, CDR1 is MNHEY, CDR2 SMNVEV (reference sequence). V was shortened by 5 bases and J by 2 bases, with 9 bases between the two germline ends. The CDR3 has 13 residues. The CDR3 is CASSGRWQETQYF. CDR3 DNA: TGTGCCAGCAGTGGGCGGTGGCAAGAGACCCAGTACTTC.

The V and J genes are TRBV2 and TRBJ1-2; tentative D call: TRBD1 (6 bases). Between the trimmed V and J ends, which lost 6 bases and 2 bases, there was a span of 13 bases. Looked up from germline, CDR1 is SNHLY and CDR2 is FYNNEI. CDR3 length: 14 amino acids. For the CDR3, the DNA is TGTGCCAGCAGGGGGGCTACAACGAACTATGGCTACACCTTC. It encodes CASRGATTNYGYTF.

This clonotype turned up a few times. The V gene is TRBV7-2, the J gene TRBJ2-7, with TRBD1 matching over 8 bases. The germline V gene has CDR1 SGHTA and CDR2 FQGNSA. The ends lost 2 bases at V and 5 bases at J; junction bases unmatched: 8. The CDR3 is 15 amino acids. The CDR3, as DNA: TGTGCCAGCAGCTTACCCGTGACAGGGGTCAACGAGCAGTACTTC. This codes for CASSLPVTGVNEQYF.

V gene TRBV14 combines with J gene TRBJ1-2; D is unclear. The CDR3 runs to 12 residues. V lost 0 bases and J lost 6, with 5 bases in between. Per the germline V gene, CDR1 is SGHDN and CDR2 is FVKESK. CDR3 nucleotides: TGTGCCAGCAGCCAAGAAACCCATGGCTACACCTTC. This translates into CASSQETHGYTF. Supplemented by reference TRBV14 and TRBJ1-2, the full variable domain reads EAGVTQFPSHSVIEKGQTVTLRCDPISGHDNLYWYRRVMGKEIKFLLHFVKESKQDESGMPNNRFLAERTGGTYSTLKVQPAELEDSGVYFCASSQETHGYTFGSGTRLTVV.

J is TRBJ1-2 and V is TRBV28; 10 nucleotides align to TRBD1. Trimming took 5 bases from V and 4 from J; bases not matched to a gene: 7. The CDR3 consists of 15 residues. Germline loops: CDR1 MDHEN, CDR2 SYDVKM. CDR3 DNA: TGTGCCAGCAGTGGGGGGACAGGGGAAGGCTATGGCTACACCTTC. Amino acid sequence: CASSGGTGEGYGYTF.

The chain carries TRBV21-1 and TRBJ1-5; the table's D call, TRBD1, has no DNA check behind it. TRBV21-1 is a pseudogene segment. CDR3 length equals 19 residues. The CDR3 reads CASSKARQGPVFSNQPQHF. CDR3 coding DNA: TGTGCCAGCAGCAAGGCCAGGCAGGGACCCGTTTTTAGCAATCAGCCCCAGCATTTT.

The rearrangement joins TRBV5-1 to TRBJ1-6, with D possibly being TRBD1 (6 bases). The CDR3 has 16 residues. Trimming pared 2 bases from V and 7 bases from J, leaving 16 bases between. Germline V gene data show CDR1 as SGHRS and CDR2 as YFSETQ. CDR3 in DNA: TGCGCCAGCAGCTTACAGGGACGGGGGAGAAATTCACCCCTCCACTTT. It specifies CASSLQGRGRNSPLHF.

The chain employs TRBV14 and TRBJ2-4; no clear D. The germline V gene encodes CDR1 SGHDN and CDR2 FVKESK. Deletions cut 0 bases from V and 13 bases from J, with 13 bases between. The CDR3 has 13 amino acids. The CDR3 DNA reads TGTGCCAGCAGCCAAGATAGGCGCGGCCAGCAGTACTTC. Translated: CASSQDRRGQQYF.

The chain employs TRBV7-2 and TRBJ2-6; the D is unclear. Trimming removed 1 base at V and 2 bases at J, with 6 bases between. Per germline, CDR1 SGHTA and CDR2 FQGNSA. This CDR3 is 15 amino acids long. The chain's CDR3 is CASSLGLPGANVLTF. The CDR3, as DNA: TGTGCCAGCAGCTTAGGCTTGCCTGGGGCCAACGTCCTGACTTTC.

V usage is TRBV4-1 and J usage is TRBJ1-2, with D possibly TRBD1 on 5 matching bases. Trimming shortened V by 3 bases and J by 4 bases, and 15 bases separated the two germline ends. Germline assignment: CDR1 MGHRA and CDR2 YSYEKL. The CDR3 extends over 15 amino acids. The CDR3 is CASSQQDQGGYGYTF. In nucleotides, the CDR3 is TGCGCCAGCAGCCAGCAAGACCAGGGAGGCTATGGCTACACCTTC.

The chain joins TRBV4-3 to TRBJ2-1; D is unresolved. CDR1 LGHNA and CDR2 YSLEER come from the germline V gene. V lost 2 bases, J lost 2 bases, and 10 bases lay in between. The CDR3 spans 15 residues. CDR3: CASSQLSVTYNEQFF. Here the CDR3 DNA reads TGCGCCAGCAGCCAATTGTCAGTTACCTACAATGAGCAGTTCTTC.

The chain joins TRBV10-3 to TRBJ2-7; 12 nucleotides agree with TRBD2. The DNA end is more similar to TRBJ2-5, so the J call may be wrong. The V gene's germline CDR1 is ENHRY and CDR2 SYGVKD. This CDR3 is 16 amino acids long. The CDR3: CAISEPTSGGVQTQYF. CDR3 sequence (DNA): TGTGCCATCAGTGAGCCGACTAGCGGGGGAGTCCAGACCCAGTACTTC.

The sample holds many counts of this clonotype. The chain uses TRBV24-1 and TRBJ1-2; D unresolved. Germline CDR1 reads KGHDR; CDR2 reads SFDVKD. V shed 5 bases and J shed 4 bases, with 10 bases lying between them. The CDR3 length is 13 residues. The CDR3 loop reads CATSVGQSYGYTF. The CDR3 nucleotides are TGTGCCACCAGTGTCGGGCAGAGCTATGGCTACACCTTC.

This chain joins TRBV3-1 and TRBJ2-7; TRBD2 is a possible D gene (6 bases). The CDR3 has 15 residues. CDR1 and CDR2 from the germline V gene are LGHDT and YNNKEL (reference sequence). V was shortened by 0 bases and J by 5 bases, with 14 bases between the two germline ends. The CDR3 DNA reads as TGTGCCAGCAGCCAAGATCGCGGAGGGGTTCACGAGCAGTACTTC. Residues: CASSQDRGGVHEQYF.

The V and J genes are TRBV11-2 and TRBJ2-1, with D possibly matching TRBD2 (5 bases). V gave up 3 bases and J gave up 3 bases, with 12 bases separating them. CDR1 is SGHAT and CDR2 is FQNNGV in the germline V gene. The CDR3 covers 15 residues. The CDR3 loop is CASSFSNGVYNEQFF. The DNA for the CDR3 is TGTGCCAGCAGCTTTAGTAACGGGGTCTACAATGAGCAGTTCTTC.

This clonotype has more than one count but fewer than ten. The V gene is TRBV18, the J gene TRBJ2-1, with no clear D. Trimming cost V 6 bases and J 6 bases, with 12 bases left between them. Looked up from germline, CDR1 is KGHSH and CDR2 is LQKENI. This CDR3 has 13 residues. The CDR3 DNA is TGTGCCAGCTCCCTTCTGGCTGGCAATGAGCAGTTCTTC. This codes for CASSLLAGNEQFF.